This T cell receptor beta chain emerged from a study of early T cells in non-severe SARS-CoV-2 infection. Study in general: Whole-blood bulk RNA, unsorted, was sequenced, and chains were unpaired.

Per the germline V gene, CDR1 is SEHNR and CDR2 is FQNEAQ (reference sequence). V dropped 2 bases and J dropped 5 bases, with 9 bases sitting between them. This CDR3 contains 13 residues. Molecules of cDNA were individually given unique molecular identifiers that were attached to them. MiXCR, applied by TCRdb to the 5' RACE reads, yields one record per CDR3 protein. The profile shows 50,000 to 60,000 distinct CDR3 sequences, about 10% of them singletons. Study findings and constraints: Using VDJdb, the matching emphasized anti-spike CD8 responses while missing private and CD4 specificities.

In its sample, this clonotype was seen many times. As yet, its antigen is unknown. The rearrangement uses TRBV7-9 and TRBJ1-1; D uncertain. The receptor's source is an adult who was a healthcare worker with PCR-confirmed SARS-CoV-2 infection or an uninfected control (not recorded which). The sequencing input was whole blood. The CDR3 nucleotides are TGTGCCAGCAGCTTATACGAGAAAACTGAAGCTTTCTTT. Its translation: CASSLYEKTEAFF.